This TCR beta chain was sequenced in a study of shared clonotypes between healthy human individuals. Findings of the study overall: On the whole, naive subsets had larger estimated richness than memory subsets had. Clonotype sharing across several donors was observed for around 4.5% of naive CD4 clonotypes. Incompleteness in sorted-subset sequencing, despite large depth, was shown by rarefaction.

The authors distributed each subset's genomic DNA evenly over several immunoSEQ plates. The repertoire was sequenced with immunoSEQ multiplex PCR; TCRdb's copy has only in-frame clones and lacks some. In the table there are a few million clones, roughly nine tenths of which are singletons. The CDR3 loop spans 14 amino acids. Germline-derived CDR1 and CDR2 are MGHDK and SYGVNS. V shed 4 bases, J shed 10 bases, and the junction held 7 bases outside the gene matches. On this clone itself: What it recognizes is unknown.

The V gene is TRBV25-1, the J gene TRBJ1-4; 9 bases agree with TRBD1. The source is a man aged 18 to 30 in good health. The source material was naive CD4+ T cells sorted from blood. Subset given: CD45RA+ positively selected. CDR3 sequence: CASSVGTGWGKLFF. The CDR3 region has the DNA TGTGCCAGCAGTGTGGGGACAGGGTGGGGAAAACTGTTTTTT.